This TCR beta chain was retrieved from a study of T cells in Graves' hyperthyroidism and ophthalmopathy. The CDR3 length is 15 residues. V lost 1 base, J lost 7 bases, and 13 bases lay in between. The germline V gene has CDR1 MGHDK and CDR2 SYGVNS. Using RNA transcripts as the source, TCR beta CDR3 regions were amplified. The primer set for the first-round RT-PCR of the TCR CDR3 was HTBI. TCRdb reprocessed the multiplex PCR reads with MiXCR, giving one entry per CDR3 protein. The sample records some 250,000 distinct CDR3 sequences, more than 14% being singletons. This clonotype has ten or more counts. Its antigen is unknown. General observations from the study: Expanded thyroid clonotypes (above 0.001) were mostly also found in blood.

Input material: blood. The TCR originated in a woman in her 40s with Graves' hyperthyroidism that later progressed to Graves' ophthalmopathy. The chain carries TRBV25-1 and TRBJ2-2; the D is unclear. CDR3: CASSESGTSGGELFF. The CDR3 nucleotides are TGTGCCAGCAGTGAATCTGGCACCTCCGGCGGGGAGCTGTTTTTT.